This T cell receptor (beta chain) was recorded in a study of T cells in Graves' hyperthyroidism and ophthalmopathy. Researchers amplified the TCR beta CDR3 regions from RNA transcripts. HTBI primers were employed in a first-round RT-PCR of the TCR CDR3. TCRdb re-analysed the multiplex PCR reads in MiXCR, keeping a single row per CDR3 protein. The profile shows hundreds of thousands of distinct CDR3 sequences, 13% of them singletons. The CDR3 contains 16 residues. Germline CDR1 and CDR2: SNHLY and FYNNEI. This clonotype came up a few times. Its cognate antigen is unknown. One end of the junction is discordant with germline, which a read error may explain. Study observations and caveats: Ophthalmopathy and stable hyperthyroidism were told apart by a 13 V-J model. The model's output predicted ophthalmopathy at a median of approximately 6.5 months prior to onset.

Together with thyroid ultrasound, orbital computed tomography, serum thyroxine and TRAb, clinical symptoms were used for diagnoses. The receptor was derived from a woman aged 18-30 years with Graves' hyperthyroidism. Sequencing was carried out using blood. The gene calls are TRBV2 and TRBJ2-7, with 9 bases aligning to TRBD1. In DNA form, the CDR3 reads TGCGCCAGCAGCCAACTTGAGACAGGGGGAATTGGCGAGCAGTACTTC. Translating it yields CASSQLETGGIGEQYF.